Presented here are 7 T cell receptor beta chains from one specimen sequenced in a study of identical twins. TCRdb re-called the 5' RACE reads with MiXCR, one entry per CDR3 protein. The sample carries 400,000 to 550,000 distinct CDR3 sequences, less than 25% recorded once. The sample also formed part of further work on T cells expressing NK-cell markers.

The sample comprised CD4+ T cells sorted from blood. The receptors stem from a woman between 18 and 29 years old in good health.

The CDR3 is CASSGRLAGSTDTQYF. For the CDR3, the DNA is TGTGCCAGCAGCGGAAGACTAGCGGGGAGCACAGATACGCAGTATTTT. V usage is TRBV9 and J usage is TRBJ2-3; the match to TRBD2 covers 11 bases. J lost 0 bases, V lost 3 bases, and 3 bases had no gene match. The CDR3 extends over 16 amino acids. Germline V gives CDR1 SGDLS, CDR2 YYNGEE. Full variable domain (remainder filled in from reference TRBV9 and TRBJ2-3): DSGVTQTPKHLITATGQRVTLRCSPRSGDLSVYWYQQSLDQGLQFLIQYYNGEERAKGNILERFSAQQFPDLHSELNLSSLELGDSALYFCASSGRLAGSTDTQYFGPGTRLTVL.

The V call is TRBV7-8, the J call TRBJ2-6; no clear D. CDR1 is SGHVS, CDR2 FQNEAQ, per germline. Deletions cut 5 bases from V and 6 bases from J, with 8 bases between. The CDR3 runs to 13 residues. The CDR3 region has the DNA TGTGCCAGCAGCACCACGGAGGCCAACGTCCTGACTTTC. This gives the protein CASSTTEANVLTF. Together with reference TRBV7-8 and TRBJ2-6, the CDR3 gives the full variable domain: GAGVSQSPRYKVAKRGQDVALRCDPISGHVSLFWYQQALGQGPEFLTYFQNEAQLDKSGLPSDRFFAERPEGSVSTLKIQRTQQEDSAVYLCASSTTEANVLTFGAGSRLTVL.

The chain has TRBV6-2 or TRBV6-3 and TRBJ2-7, with 10 bases that match TRBD2. Germline V CDR1 and CDR2: MNHEY, SVGEGT. This CDR3 is built from 15 residues. V lost 6 bases, J lost 2 bases, and 7 bases stayed unmatched. The CDR3 sequence: CASRPGLAAPYEQYF. The CDR3 bases are TGTGCCAGCAGACCCGGACTAGCGGCTCCCTACGAGCAGTACTTC.

V gene TRBV20-1 combines with J gene TRBJ2-3, with 10 nucleotides matching TRBD2. Germline loops: CDR1 DFQATT, CDR2 SNEGSKA (reference sequence). V dropped 5 bases and J dropped 4; count of bases not matched to a gene: 15. This CDR3 comprises 17 residues. The CDR3 loop reads CSAESRTGTSAADTQYF. CDR3 DNA: TGCAGTGCTGAGTCAAGAACCGGGACTAGCGCGGCAGATACGCAGTATTTT.

This rearrangement joins TRBV10-3 to TRBJ2-7; 7 bases line up with TRBD2. With 2 bases clipped from V and 0 bases from J, the junction kept 7 bases outside the gene matches. The CDR3 sequence is 16 residues long. Germline V gives CDR1 ENHRY, CDR2 SYGVKD. The CDR3 DNA is TGTGCCATCAGTGAGCCTACTAGCGTAGACTCCTACGAGCAGTACTTC. Translated, it gives CAISEPTSVDSYEQYF.

This clonotype was seen more than once but under ten times. V gene TRBV7-9 combines with J gene TRBJ2-5, with D tentatively TRBD1 (6 bases). The V end was cut by 2 bases, the J end by 4 bases, with 8 bases between. The V gene's germline CDR1 is SEHNR and CDR2 FQNEAQ (reference sequence). The CDR3 runs 13 residues. Here the CDR3 reads CASSLLQGETQYF. CDR3 nucleotides: TGTGCCAGCAGCTTACTACAGGGAGAGACCCAGTACTTC.

The chain couples TRBV7-2 to TRBJ2-5; TRBD2 matches 14 bases. Germline V gene data show CDR1 as SGHTA and CDR2 as FQGNSA. The CDR3 covers 17 residues. The ends lost 5 bases at V and 5 bases at J; junction bases unmatched: 10. CDR3 nucleotide sequence: TGTGCCAGCAGCGCTCGACTAGCGGGGGGGCCAGGCGAGACCCAGTACTTC. Translation: CASSARLAGGPGETQYF.